One sample yielded the 10 T cell receptor beta chains listed below, sequenced in a study of T cells in Graves' hyperthyroidism and ophthalmopathy. TCR beta CDR3 regions were amplified from RNA. Primed by the HTBI set, a first-round RT-PCR was run on the TCR CDR3. One entry per CDR3 protein results from TCRdb running MiXCR on the multiplex PCR reads. The top ten clones hold 50% of a sample with about 210,000 distinct CDR3 sequences, roughly 15% of them seen once. Specimen: blood. The origin of the receptors is a man between 50 and 59 years old with Graves' hyperthyroidism.

Many counts were recorded for this clonotype. V and J are TRBV3-1 and TRBJ2-5; weak D call: TRBD2 (6 bases). Germline-derived CDR1 and CDR2 are LGHDT and YNNKEL (reference sequence). The CDR3 extends over 17 amino acids. The germline V and J ends were trimmed by 0 bases and 3 bases, with 17 bases remaining between them. CDR3 amino acids: CASSQEVEAGMKETQYF. Here the CDR3 DNA reads TGTGCCAGCAGCCAAGAGGTCGAAGCGGGCATGAAAGAGACCCAGTACTTC.

In its sample, this clonotype was seen many times. DNA of the CDR3: TGTGCCAGCAGCTTGTTGGTCGAGAGCTCCTACAATGAGCAGTTCTTC. Encoded protein: CASSLLVESSYNEQFF. The chain combines TRBV5-6 with TRBJ2-1; unclear D gene. V lost 1 base and J 0 bases, leaving 11 bases between the germline ends. From germline, CDR1 is SGHDT and CDR2 YYEEEE. The CDR3 is made up of 16 amino acids.

This clonotype was seen repeatedly, ten times or more. The rearrangement links TRBV20-1 to TRBJ2-1, with D possibly matching TRBD1 (5 bases). The CDR3 is 16 residues long. Germline CDR1 DFQATT, CDR2 SNEGSKA (reference sequence). V dropped 0 bases and J dropped 0 bases, with 12 bases sitting between them. The CDR3 DNA reads as TGCAGTGCTAGAGATATGACAGTTTTCTCCTACAATGAGCAGTTCTTC. It encodes CSARDMTVFSYNEQFF.

As to this clonotype: Because the CDR3 is missing its conserved closing phenylalanine or tryptophan, this is likely a read error. The chain combines TRBV29-1 with TRBJ1-2, with D maybe TRBD1 (5 bases). The CDR3 is 12 amino acids. Trimming took 3 bases from V and 4 from J, leaving 9 bases between them. Germline loops: CDR1 SQVTM, CDR2 ANQGSEA. The CDR3 protein is CSVETTVYGYTL. The CDR3 DNA reads TGCAGCGTTGAGACGACAGTCTATGGCTACACCCTC.

This clonotype was seen many times. The chain links TRBV12-5 to TRBJ2-2; possible D gene TRBD2, 5 bases. Germline V gene lookup returns CDR1 LGHNT and CDR2 FRNRAP. The ends were cut back, 3 bases at V and 0 bases at J, with 17 bases in the middle. The CDR3 is made up of 18 amino acids. The CDR3 sequence is CASGFVGAPKSNTGELFF. In DNA, the CDR3 is TGTGCTAGTGGTTTCGTGGGAGCACCCAAATCGAACACCGGGGAGCTGTTTTTT. Filled out from reference TRBV12-5 and TRBJ2-2, the complete variable domain reads DARVTQTPRHKVTEMGQEVTMRCQPILGHNTVFWYRQTMMQGLELLAYFRNRAPLDDSGMPKDRFSAEMPDATLATLKIQPSEPRDSAVYFCASGFVGAPKSNTGELFFGEGSRLTVL.

The chain uses TRBV19 and TRBJ2-1; 7 bases map to TRBD2. Germline V gene data show CDR1 as LNHDA and CDR2 as SQIVND (reference sequence). The junction had 14 bases not matched to a gene; V was cut back by 1 base and J by 5 bases. There are 18 residues in the CDR3. The CDR3: CASSIARFGGSSHNEQFF. In DNA, the CDR3 is TGTGCCAGTAGTATAGCTCGGTTTGGCGGGAGTTCCCACAATGAGCAGTTCTTC.

This clonotype was counted ten times or more. The rearrangement links TRBV7-2 to TRBJ2-5, with a possible D match to TRBD1 (5 bases). V gave up 5 bases and J gave up 2 bases, with 18 bases separating them. The CDR3 length is 16 residues. Germline CDR1 is SGHTA and CDR2 is FQGNSA. CDR3 residues: CASSARGAGKQETQYF. The CDR3 bases are TGTGCCAGCAGCGCTAGAGGCGCAGGGAAACAAGAGACCCAGTACTTC.

This clonotype was observed a few times. V gene TRBV12-5 combines with J gene TRBJ2-2; 9 nucleotides line up with TRBD1. This CDR3 has 16 residues. The trim removed 6 bases at V and 1 base at J, leaving 6 bases unmatched. Germline assignment: CDR1 LGHNT and CDR2 FRNRAP. This CDR3 reads CASGRETGGNTGELFF. DNA of the CDR3: TGTGCTAGTGGAAGGGAGACAGGGGGGAACACCGGGGAGCTGTTTTTT.

This clonotype was seen at least ten times. The gene calls are TRBV27 and TRBJ1-6; D ambiguous. The length of the CDR3 is 13 residues. Trimming took 0 bases from V and 7 from J, leaving 4 bases between them. From germline, CDR1 is MNHEY and CDR2 SMNVEV (reference sequence). The CDR3 coding sequence is TGTGCCAGCAGTTTATCGTGGAATTCACCCCTCCACTTT. It encodes CASSLSWNSPLHF.

This clonotype was detected ten times or more. The chain uses TRBV5-1 and TRBJ2-3, with 9 bases lining up with TRBD1. The CDR3 is made up of 15 amino acids. The V gene end was trimmed by 1 base and the J gene end by 5 bases; junction bases not matched to a gene: 5. Germline CDR1 reads SGHRS; CDR2 reads YFSETQ. Here the CDR3 reads CASSLWDRVEDTQYF. CDR3 coding DNA: TGCGCCAGCAGCTTGTGGGACAGGGTGGAAGATACGCAGTATTTT.